Described below is a single TCR beta chain sequence and its context. Its antigen is not known. A much more abundant neighbour one base away suggests this may be a read error. The data derive from a study of T cells in Graves' hyperthyroidism and ophthalmopathy. Looking at the study overall: Peripheral blood was collected at initial diagnosis, before any treatment.

Study findings and constraints: Ophthalmopathy onset followed model prediction by a median about six months.

Ophthalmopathy cases scored 3 or more on the Clinical Activity Score and 4 or more on NOSPECS grade, with duration below 3 months. Fresh peripheral blood, around 11 ml of it, supplied the PBMCs. Using RNA transcripts as the source, TCR beta CDR3 regions were amplified. With the HTBI primer set, the TCR CDR3 went through a first round of RT-PCR. Each CDR3 protein is one row after TCRdb ran MiXCR on the multiplex PCR reads. The sample carries 400,000 or so distinct CDR3 sequences, roughly 15% recorded once. Germline values: CDR1 MNHEY, CDR2 SVGAGI. Deletions cut 4 bases from V and 8 bases from J, with 14 bases between. CDR3 length: 13 amino acids.

The chain carries TRBV6-5 and TRBJ1-2; D call uncertain. The receptor was derived from a woman aged 60-75 years with Graves' ophthalmopathy. Sample: blood. This CDR3 reads CASSCGGFSGYTF. In DNA form, the CDR3 reads TGTGCCAGCAGTTGCGGTGGGTTTAGCGGCTACACCTTC.